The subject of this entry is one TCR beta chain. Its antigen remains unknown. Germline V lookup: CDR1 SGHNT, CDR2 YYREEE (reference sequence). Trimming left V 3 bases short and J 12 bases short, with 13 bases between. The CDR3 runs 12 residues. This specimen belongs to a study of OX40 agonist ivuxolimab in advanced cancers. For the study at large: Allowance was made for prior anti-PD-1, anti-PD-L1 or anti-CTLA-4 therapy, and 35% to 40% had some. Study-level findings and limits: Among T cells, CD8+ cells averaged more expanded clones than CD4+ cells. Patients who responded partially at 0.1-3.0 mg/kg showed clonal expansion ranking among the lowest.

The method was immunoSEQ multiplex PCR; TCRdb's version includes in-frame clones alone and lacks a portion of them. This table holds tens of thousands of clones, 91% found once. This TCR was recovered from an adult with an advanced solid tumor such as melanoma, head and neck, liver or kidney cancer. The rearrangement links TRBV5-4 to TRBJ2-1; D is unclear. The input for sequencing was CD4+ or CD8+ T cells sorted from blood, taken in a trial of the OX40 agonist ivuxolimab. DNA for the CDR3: TGTGCCAGCAGCTCGGAAGGGTTTGGGCAGTTCTTC. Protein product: CASSSEGFGQFF.